Presented here are 3 T cell receptor beta chains from one specimen sequenced in a study of T cells after yellow fever vaccination. MiXCR was run by TCRdb on the 5' RACE reads, yielding one entry per CDR3 protein. The table has more than 300,000 distinct CDR3 sequences, roughly 10% seen once; the top ten hold over 3%. Sequencing used CD4+ T cells sorted from PBMCs, obtained 45 days after the yellow fever booster vaccination. These receptors were taken from a man aged 18-30 years who received the YFV17D yellow fever vaccine.

The chain carries TRBV5-4 and TRBJ1-4; D gene ambiguous. V dropped 4 bases and J dropped 4 bases, with 8 bases sitting between them. Per germline, CDR1 SGHNT and CDR2 YYREEE (reference sequence). This CDR3 comprises 13 residues. The CDR3 region is CASSTEFNEKLFF. Written as DNA, the CDR3 is TGTGCCAGCAGCACCGAATTTAATGAAAAACTGTTTTTT.

This clonotype was seen a few times. This chain joins TRBV20-1 and TRBJ1-1, with D uncertain. The CDR3 runs to 12 residues. The V gene lost 7 bases and the J gene lost 2 bases, with 11 bases spanning the gap. Germline V gives CDR1 DFQATT, CDR2 SNEGSKA (reference sequence). Here the CDR3 DNA reads TGCAGTGTAACAACAGCAAACACTGAAGCTTTCTTT. Protein: CSVTTANTEAFF.

This clonotype was detected only a few times. The V gene is TRBV27, the J gene TRBJ2-2; D might be TRBD2 (5 bases). V shed 4 bases and J shed 7 bases, with 16 bases lying between them. The CDR3 length is 15 residues. CDR1 and CDR2 from the germline V gene are MNHEY and SMNVEV (reference sequence). The CDR3 DNA sequence: TGTGCCAGCAGTTCGGGCGGGCGATTCGGCGGGGAGCTGTTTTTT. It is translated as CASSSGGRFGGELFF.